A selection of T cell receptor beta chains follows, all from one sample in a study of beta chain features in type 1 diabetes. Data came from immunoSEQ multiplex PCR; TCRdb stores just in-frame clones and leaves some out. The repertoire has about 700,000 clones, around an eighth of them found once; the top ten carry approximately 0.02%. The sample consisted of naive CD4+ T cells from blood. The receptors here all came from a man aged 18 to 29 with type 1 diabetes. Each CDR3 is given with its conserved first and last residue. A D gene is named only where the DNA matches it firmly. Rows give clone size only sometimes, using once, few, many, or a class for an expanded clone.

>few|TRBV30|TRBJ2-1|-|17
TGTGCCTGGAGTACCCATTCGGCGGCACTCTCCTACAATGAGCAGTTCTTC
CAWSTHSAALSYNEQFF
>-|TRBV30|TRBJ1-2|-|13
TGTGCCTGGAGTGTTTTGGCTAACTATGGCTACACCTTC
CAWSVLANYGYTF
>few|TRBV28|TRBJ1-3|-|13
TGTGCCAGCGGCATATCTTCTGGAAACACCATATATTTT
CASGISSGNTIYF
>-|TRBV4-2|TRBJ2-1|-|13
TGTGCCAGCAGCCAAGATGGTGGAAATGAGCAGTTCTTC
CASSQDGGNEQFF
>few|TRBV29-1|TRBJ1-3|-|11
TGCAGCGTTGAAGACGAGAAGACCATATATTTT
CSVEDEKTIYF
>few|TRBV7-9|TRBJ1-5|-|13
TGTGCCAGCAGCTTAGCGGGAAGTCAGCCCCAGCATTTT
CASSLAGSQPQHF
>-|TRBV27|TRBJ2-1|TRBD1|15
TGTGCCAGCAGTTTGGCGGACAGGGGGTACAATGAGCAGTTCTTC
CASSLADRGYNEQFF
>few|TRBV15|TRBJ2-2|-|13
TGTGCCACCAGCAGATCAGGGACCGGGGAGCTGTTTTTT
CATSRSGTGELFF
>few|TRBV5-1|TRBJ2-4|TRBD1|15
TGCGCCAGCAGCCCCGCAGGGGGAGACGAAAACATTCAGTACTTC
CASSPAGGDENIQYF
>few|TRBV19|TRBJ2-3|TRBD2|17
TGTGCCAGTAGTAATCGGGGGGGCCGTACAACTTCAGATACGCAGTATTTT
CASSNRGGRTTSDTQYF
>once|TRBV6-1|TRBJ2-1|-|14
TGTGCCAGCAGAACGGGTAGGGTAAAGCATGAGCAGTTCTTC
CASRTGRVKHEQFF
>-|TRBV29-1|TRBJ2-1|-|12
TGCAGCGTTGGAAACCCCGGCTCTGGGTTGTTCTTC
CSVGNPGSGLFF
>-|TRBV11-3|TRBJ2-5|TRBD2|16
TGTGCCAGCAGCTCGAGGACTAGCGGGCTAGGAGAGACCCAGTACTTC
CASSSRTSGLGETQYF
>few|TRBV11-2|TRBJ2-1|-|15
TGTGCCAGCAGCCAGCAGGGCGTTCCAAACAATGAGCAGTTCTTC
CASSQQGVPNNEQFF
>-|TRBV13|TRBJ2-7|TRBD1|14
TGTGCCAGCAGCCCCCGAACAGGGGCCTACGAGCAGTACTTC
CASSPRTGAYEQYF
>many|TRBV2|TRBJ2-3|-|13
TGTGCCAGCAGTCTCGAAACCGGGACCGGTCGGGATTTT
CASSLETGTGRDF
>few|TRBV2|TRBJ2-1|-|14
TGTGCCAGCAGTGAAGTATTTACCCCGGGGGAGCAGTTCTTC
CASSEVFTPGEQFF
>-|TRBV14|TRBJ2-5|-|12
TGTGCCAGCAGCCTATCTCGAGAGACCCAGTACTTC
CASSLSRETQYF
>-|TRBV5-1|TRBJ1-1|TRBD1|14
TGCGCCACACGGACAGGGGGCGTGAACACTGAAGCTTTCTTT
CATRTGGVNTEAFF
>few|TRBV10-3|TRBJ1-1|-|12
TGTGCCATCAGTGAGTTTCCAGAGTTTGGTTTCTTT
CAISEFPEFGFF
>few|TRBV19|TRBJ2-7|-|15
TGTGCCAGTAGTATAAACACAGGGTGGGACCACGAGCAGTACTTC
CASSINTGWDHEQYF
>few|TRBV25-1|TRBJ1-2|TRBD1|15
TGTGCCAGCAGTGAATCGGACAGGACCAACTATGGCTACACCTTC
CASSESDRTNYGYTF
>-|TRBV5-8|TRBJ2-2|TRBD2|17
TGTGCCAGCAGCCCTGGGTGGGCTAGCGGAGACACCGGGGAGCTGTTTTTT
CASSPGWASGDTGELFF
>-|TRBV6-6|TRBJ2-3|-|13
TGTGCCAGCACCCAGCGCGGCACAGATACGCAGTATTTT
CASTQRGTDTQYF
>few|TRBV6-6|TRBJ2-5|TRBD1|14
TGTGCCAGCAGTTCGGGACAGATCCAAGAGACCCAGTACTTC
CASSSGQIQETQYF
>few|TRBV30|TRBJ2-7|-|12
TGTGCCTGGAGTCAGCCTACCTACGAGCAGTACTTC
CAWSQPTYEQYF
>few|TRBV7-7|TRBJ2-1|-|15
TGTGCTAGCAGCTTAGGTTCGGGAAGATACAATGAGCAGTTCTTC
CASSLGSGRYNEQFF
>few|TRBV18|TRBJ2-7|-|14
TGTGCCAGCTCACCAAGTACAGCCTCCTACGAGCAGTACTTC
CASSPSTASYEQYF
>-|TRBV6-5|TRBJ2-4|-|14
TGTGCCAGCAGTTACGGGGGAGCCAAAAACATTCAGTACTTC
CASSYGGAKNIQYF
>few|TRBV5-8|TRBJ2-7|-|16
TGTGCCAGCAGCTCTTCGGGCAGAAAAAGCTCCTACGAGCAGTACTTC
CASSSSGRKSSYEQYF
>few|TRBV10-3|TRBJ2-1|-|13
TGTGCCATCAGTGAAGGGGGATACAATGAGCAGTTCTTC
CAISEGGYNEQFF
>-|TRBV5-4|TRBJ1-4|TRBD1|14
TGTGCCAGCAGCTTGGGACAGGGGAGAGAAAAACTGTTTTTT
CASSLGQGREKLFF
>-|TRBV18|TRBJ1-1|-|13
TGTGCCAGCTCACCACCCTCAGCGGCTGAAGCTTTCTTT
CASSPPSAAEAFF
>few|TRBV9|TRBJ2-3|-|16
TGTGCCAGCAGCGTAGCTAGGGACCGGGACACAGATACGCAGTATTTT
CASSVARDRDTDTQYF
>few|TRBV10-3|TRBJ2-5|-|13
TGTGCCTCCGTAGGGGCGGTACAAGAGACCCAGTACTTC
CASVGAVQETQYF
>few|TRBV7-2|TRBJ1-2|TRBD1|15
TGTGCCAGCAGCCCGCGGACAGGGGGCGACTATGGCTACACCTTC
CASSPRTGGDYGYTF